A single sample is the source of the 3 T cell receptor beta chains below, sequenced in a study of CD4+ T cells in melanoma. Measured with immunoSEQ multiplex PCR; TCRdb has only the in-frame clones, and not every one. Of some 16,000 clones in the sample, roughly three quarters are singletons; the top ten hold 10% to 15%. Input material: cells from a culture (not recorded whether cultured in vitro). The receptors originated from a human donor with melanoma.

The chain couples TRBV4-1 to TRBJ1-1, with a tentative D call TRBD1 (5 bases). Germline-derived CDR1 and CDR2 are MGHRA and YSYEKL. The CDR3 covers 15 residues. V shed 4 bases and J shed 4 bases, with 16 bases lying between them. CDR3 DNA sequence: TGCGCCAGCAGCCCGTCCCCGGTTCAGGGCACTGAAGCTTTCTTT. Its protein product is CASSPSPVQGTEAFF.

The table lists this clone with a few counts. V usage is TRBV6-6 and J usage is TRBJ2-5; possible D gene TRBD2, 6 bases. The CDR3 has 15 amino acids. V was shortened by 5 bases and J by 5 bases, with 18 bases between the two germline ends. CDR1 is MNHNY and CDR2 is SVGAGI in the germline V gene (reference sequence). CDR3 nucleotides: TGTGCCAGCAGTCGAGCCGGGACTGCCGGTGAGACCCAGTACTTC. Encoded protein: CASSRAGTAGETQYF.

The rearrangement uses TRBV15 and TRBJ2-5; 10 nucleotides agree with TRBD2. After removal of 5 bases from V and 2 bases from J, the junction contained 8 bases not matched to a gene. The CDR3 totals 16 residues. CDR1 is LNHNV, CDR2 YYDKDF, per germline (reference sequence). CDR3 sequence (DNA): TGTGCCACCAGCGGTTCACTAGCGGGGCCTCAAGAGACCCAGTACTTC. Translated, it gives CATSGSLAGPQETQYF.